This T cell receptor (beta chain) was observed in a study of blood T cell repertoires in COVID-19. In the original workflow: For nucleated cells, counts were estimated from reference gene primer amplification. Using immunoSEQ multiplex PCR, the repertoire was profiled, and TCRdb retains in-frame clones only, with some absent. D and trimming were read from the DNA, whereas the V and J calls and clone size are those reported in that table. Here the sample spans fewer than 150,000 clones, almost 80% being singletons. This CDR3 spans 13 amino acids. V lost 4 bases and J lost 4, with 11 bases in between. The germline V gene has CDR1 SGDLS and CDR2 YYNGEE.

The origin of this receptor is a man between 60 and 70 years old who had recovered from COVID-19. Input material: peripheral blood. V and J are TRBV9 and TRBJ1-1; perhaps TRBD1 as D (6 bases). The CDR3 reads CASSSPGATEAFF. CDR3 sequence (DNA): TGTGCCAGCAGCTCTCCAGGGGCCACTGAAGCTTTCTTT.